The clone carrying this TCR beta chain was detected only a few times. Its cognate antigen is unknown. A TCRbeta library incorporating unique molecular identifiers was prepared. TCRdb fed the PCR reads into MiXCR, producing one record per CDR3 protein. There are hundreds of thousands of distinct CDR3 sequences in the sample; around 17% occur only once, and approximately 5% lies in the top ten. This sample stems from a study of T-cell reconstitution after alpha-beta-depleted transplantation in children. Findings and limits, study-wide: Recipient T cells and thymic progenitors that survived gave rise to the high TCRbeta diversity observed at day 60 in some patients. Newly produced T cells mostly provided counts and TCRbeta diversity after one year, as hyperexpanded clones declined.

Unmatched junction bases numbered 8, after V lost 6 bases and J lost 10 bases. There are 14 residues in the CDR3. The clonotype originates from a male patient younger than 18 who had a stem cell transplant for acute lymphoblastic leukemia, so the T cells may come from the graft donor. Source: PBMCs, mostly from graft donor cells, taken 360 days after TCRalphabeta/CD19-depleted stem cell transplant. V is TRBV12-3 or TRBV12-4 and J is TRBJ1-6, with 8 nucleotides matching TRBD1. This CDR3 reads CASRLTGVGSPLHF. CDR3 nucleotide sequence: TGTGCCAGCAGACTGACAGGGGTAGGGTCACCCCTCCACTTT.